This note documents a single T cell receptor beta chain sequence. Its antigen is still unknown. With 3 bases clipped from V and 4 bases from J, the junction kept 4 bases outside the gene matches. This CDR3 contains 15 residues. Germline CDR1 is MRHNA and CDR2 is SNTAGT. Here immunoSEQ multiplex PCR was the method, and the copy in TCRdb shows in-frame clones only, minus some. This sample has tens of thousands of clones; 84% occur once, and the top ten carry 22%. This sample stems from a study of OX40 agonist ivuxolimab in advanced cancers. The overall study: Mean age about 60 years, range about 23 to 80; 82.7% male. Partial responses were recorded for three patients, including one with hepatocellular carcinoma and two with cutaneous melanoma.

Whole-study findings and limits: Doses of 0.1 to 3.0 mg/kg were accompanied by clonal expansion of CD4+ and CD8+ blood T cells by week 6.

The material sequenced was CD4+ or CD8+ T cells sorted from blood, taken in a trial of the OX40 agonist ivuxolimab. This receptor was obtained from an adult with an advanced solid tumor such as melanoma, head and neck, liver or kidney cancer. This chain joins TRBV6-4 and TRBJ2-1, with 9 bases fitting TRBD2. CDR3 sequence (DNA): TGTGCCAGCAGTGAACGTCTAGCGGGGTACAATGAGCAGTTCTTC. Its protein product is CASSERLAGYNEQFF.